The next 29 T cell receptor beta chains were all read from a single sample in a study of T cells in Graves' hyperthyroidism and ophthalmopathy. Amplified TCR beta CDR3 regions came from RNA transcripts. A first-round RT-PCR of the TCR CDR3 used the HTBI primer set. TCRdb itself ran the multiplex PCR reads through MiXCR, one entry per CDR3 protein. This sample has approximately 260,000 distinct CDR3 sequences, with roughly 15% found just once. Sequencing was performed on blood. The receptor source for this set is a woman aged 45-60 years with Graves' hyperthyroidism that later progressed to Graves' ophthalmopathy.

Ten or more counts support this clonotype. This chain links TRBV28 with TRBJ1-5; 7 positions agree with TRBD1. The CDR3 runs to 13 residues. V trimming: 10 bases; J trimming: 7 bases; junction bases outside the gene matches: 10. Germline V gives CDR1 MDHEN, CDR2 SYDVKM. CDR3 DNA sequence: TGTGCCACCACGAGAGGGGGCGGACAGCCCCAGCATTTT. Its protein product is CATTRGGGQPQHF.

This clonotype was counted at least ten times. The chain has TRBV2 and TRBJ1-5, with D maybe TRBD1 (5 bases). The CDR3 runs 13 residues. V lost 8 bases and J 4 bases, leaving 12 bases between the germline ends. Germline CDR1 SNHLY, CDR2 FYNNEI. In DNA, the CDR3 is TGTGCCAGCGTCCCAGGGTTGAATCAGCCCCAGCATTTT. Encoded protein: CASVPGLNQPQHF.

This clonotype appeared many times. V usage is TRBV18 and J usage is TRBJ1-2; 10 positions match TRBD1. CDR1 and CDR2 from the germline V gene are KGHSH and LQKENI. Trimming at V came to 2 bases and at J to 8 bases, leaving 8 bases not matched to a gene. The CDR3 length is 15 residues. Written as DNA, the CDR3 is TGTGCCAGCTCACCAATCGGGACAGGGGAAAACGGCTACACCTTC. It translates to CASSPIGTGENGYTF.

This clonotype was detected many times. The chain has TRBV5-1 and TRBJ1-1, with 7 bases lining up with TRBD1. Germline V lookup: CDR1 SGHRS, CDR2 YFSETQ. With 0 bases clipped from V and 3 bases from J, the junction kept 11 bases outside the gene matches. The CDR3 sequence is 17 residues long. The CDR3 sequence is CASSLGPTTGMDTEAFF. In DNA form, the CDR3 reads TGCGCCAGCAGCTTGGGGCCTACGACAGGGATGGACACTGAAGCTTTCTTT.

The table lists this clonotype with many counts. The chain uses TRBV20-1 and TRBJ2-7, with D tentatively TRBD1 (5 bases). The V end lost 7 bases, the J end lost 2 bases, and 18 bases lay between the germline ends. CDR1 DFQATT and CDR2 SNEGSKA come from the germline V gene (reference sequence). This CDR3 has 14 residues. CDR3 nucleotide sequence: TGCAGTGTCAATGGCGACAGAGGCCCCTACGAGCAGTACTTC. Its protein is CSVNGDRGPYEQYF.

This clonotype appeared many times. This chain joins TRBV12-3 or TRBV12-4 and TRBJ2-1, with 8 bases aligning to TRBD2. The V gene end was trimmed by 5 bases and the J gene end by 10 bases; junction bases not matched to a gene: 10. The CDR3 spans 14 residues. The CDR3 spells CASSLELAEKEQFF. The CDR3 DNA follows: TGTGCCAGCAGTCTAGAACTAGCGGAAAAAGAGCAGTTCTTC.

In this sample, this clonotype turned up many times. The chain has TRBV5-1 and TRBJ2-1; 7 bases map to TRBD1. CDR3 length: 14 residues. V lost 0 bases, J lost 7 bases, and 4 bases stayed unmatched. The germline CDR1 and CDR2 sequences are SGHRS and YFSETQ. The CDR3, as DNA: TGCGCCAGCAGCTTGGAGACAGGGAATAATGAGCAGTTCTTC. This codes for CASSLETGNNEQFF. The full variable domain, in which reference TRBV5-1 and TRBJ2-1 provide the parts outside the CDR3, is KAGVTQTPRYLIKTRGQQVTLSCSPISGHRSVSWYQQTPGQGLQFLFEYFSETQRNKGNFPGRFSGRQFSNSRSEMNVSTLELGDSALYLCASSLETGNNEQFFGPGTRLTVL.

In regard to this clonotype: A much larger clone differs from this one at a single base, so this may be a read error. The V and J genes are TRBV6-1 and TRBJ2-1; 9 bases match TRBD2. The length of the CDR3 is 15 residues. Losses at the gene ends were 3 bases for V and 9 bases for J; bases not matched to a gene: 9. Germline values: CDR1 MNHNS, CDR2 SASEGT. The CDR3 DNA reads TGTGCCAGCAGTGAGTCGGGGACTAGCCGTGGTGAGCAGTTCTTC. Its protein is CASSESGTSRGEQFF.

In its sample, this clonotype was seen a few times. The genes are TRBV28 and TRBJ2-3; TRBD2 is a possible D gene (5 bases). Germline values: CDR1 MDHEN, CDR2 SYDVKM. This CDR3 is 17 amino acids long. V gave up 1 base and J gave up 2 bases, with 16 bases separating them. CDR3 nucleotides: TGTGCCAGCAGTTTATTATTACTAGTGGGAGTCACAGATACGCAGTATTTT. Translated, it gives CASSLLLLVGVTDTQYF.

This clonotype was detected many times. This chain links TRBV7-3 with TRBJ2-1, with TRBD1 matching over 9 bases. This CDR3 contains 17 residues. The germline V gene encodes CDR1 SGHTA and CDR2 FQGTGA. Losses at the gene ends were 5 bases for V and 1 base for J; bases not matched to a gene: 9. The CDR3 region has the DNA TGTGCCAGCAGCCCTACCACCGGGACAGGGTCCTACAATGAGCAGTTCTTC. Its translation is CASSPTTGTGSYNEQFF.

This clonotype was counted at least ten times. The CDR3 bases are TGTGCCAGCAGCCAAAGCTATGGGGAATCTTTTGTTACGTACTTC. It yields the protein CASSQSYGESFVTYF. This chain connects TRBV3-1 to TRBJ2-5; D gene unclear. This CDR3 has 15 residues. Germline assignment: CDR1 LGHDT and CDR2 YNNKEL (reference sequence). V was pared by 2 bases and J by 13 bases, with 23 bases between.

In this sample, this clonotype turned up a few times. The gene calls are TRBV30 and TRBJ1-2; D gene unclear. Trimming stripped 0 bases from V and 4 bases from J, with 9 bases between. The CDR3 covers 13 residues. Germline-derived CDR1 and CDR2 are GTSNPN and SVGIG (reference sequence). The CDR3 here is CAWSVEGIYGYTF. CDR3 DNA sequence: TGTGCCTGGAGTGTAGAGGGAATCTATGGCTACACCTTC.

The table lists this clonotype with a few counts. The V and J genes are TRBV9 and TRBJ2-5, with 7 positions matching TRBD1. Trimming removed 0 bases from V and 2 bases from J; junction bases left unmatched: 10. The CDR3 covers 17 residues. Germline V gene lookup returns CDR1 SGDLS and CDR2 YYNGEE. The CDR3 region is CASSVGIFRGPQETQYF. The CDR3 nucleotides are TGTGCCAGCAGCGTAGGAATATTTAGGGGGCCACAAGAGACCCAGTACTTC.

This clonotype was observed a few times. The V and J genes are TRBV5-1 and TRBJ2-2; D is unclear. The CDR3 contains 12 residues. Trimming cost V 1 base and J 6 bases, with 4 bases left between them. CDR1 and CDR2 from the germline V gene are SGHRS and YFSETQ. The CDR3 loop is CASSLYPGELFF. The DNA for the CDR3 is TGCGCCAGCAGCTTGTACCCCGGGGAGCTGTTTTTT.

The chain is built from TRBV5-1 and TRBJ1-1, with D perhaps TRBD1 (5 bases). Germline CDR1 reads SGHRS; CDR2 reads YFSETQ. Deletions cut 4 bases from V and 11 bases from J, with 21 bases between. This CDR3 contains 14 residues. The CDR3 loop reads CASSIFSGEPDAFF. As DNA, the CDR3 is TGCGCCAGCAGCATCTTTTCGGGGGAGCCGGATGCTTTCTTT.

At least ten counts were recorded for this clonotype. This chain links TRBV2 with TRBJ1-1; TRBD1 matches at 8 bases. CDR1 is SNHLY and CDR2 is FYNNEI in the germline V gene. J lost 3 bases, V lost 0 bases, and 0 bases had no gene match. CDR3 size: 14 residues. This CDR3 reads CASSEARGHTEAFF. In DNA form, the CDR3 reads TGTGCCAGCAGTGAAGCCAGGGGGCACACTGAAGCTTTCTTT. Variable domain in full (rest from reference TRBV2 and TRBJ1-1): EPEVTQTPSHQVTQMGQEVILRCVPISNHLYFYWYRQILGQKVEFLVSFYNNEISEKSEIFDDQFSVERPDGSNFTLKIRSTKLEDSAMYFCASSEARGHTEAFFGQGTRLTVV.

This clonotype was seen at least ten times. The CDR3 bases are TGTGCCACCAGCAGATCCCGGGCCCTATCCTACGAGCAGTACTTC. Translation gives CATSRSRALSYEQYF. This chain links TRBV15 with TRBJ2-7; D uncertain. The CDR3 totals 15 residues. CDR1 and CDR2 from the germline V gene are LNHNV and YYDKDF (reference sequence). V was trimmed by 2 bases and J by 1 base, leaving 12 bases between them.

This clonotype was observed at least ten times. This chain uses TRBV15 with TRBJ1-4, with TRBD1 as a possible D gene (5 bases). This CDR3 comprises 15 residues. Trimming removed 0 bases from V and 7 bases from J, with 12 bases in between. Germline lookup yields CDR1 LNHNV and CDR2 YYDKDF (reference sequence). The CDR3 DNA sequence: TGTGCCACCAGCAGAGATTCAGGGATGGGTGAAAAACTGTTTTTT. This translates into CATSRDSGMGEKLFF.

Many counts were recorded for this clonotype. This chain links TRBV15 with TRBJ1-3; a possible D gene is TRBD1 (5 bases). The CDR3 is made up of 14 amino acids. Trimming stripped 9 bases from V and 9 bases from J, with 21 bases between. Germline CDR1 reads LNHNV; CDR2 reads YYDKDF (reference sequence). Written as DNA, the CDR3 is TGTGCCACAACAGAGGTTTCGCCTAGGGGCACCATATATTTT. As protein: CATTEVSPRGTIYF.

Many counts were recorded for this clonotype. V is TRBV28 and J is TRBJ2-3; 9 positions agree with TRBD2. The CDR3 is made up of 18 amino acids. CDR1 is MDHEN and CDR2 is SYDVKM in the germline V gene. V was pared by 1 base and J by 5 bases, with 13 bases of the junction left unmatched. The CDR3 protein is CASSLSILAGGIEDTQYF. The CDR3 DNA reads TGTGCCAGCAGTTTATCTATTCTTGCGGGAGGGATTGAAGATACGCAGTATTTT.

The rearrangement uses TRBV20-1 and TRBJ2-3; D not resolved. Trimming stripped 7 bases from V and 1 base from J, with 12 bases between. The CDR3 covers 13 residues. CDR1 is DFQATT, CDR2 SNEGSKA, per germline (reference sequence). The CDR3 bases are TGCAGTGTACCTCTGCCAGGCACAGATACGCAGTATTTT. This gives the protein CSVPLPGTDTQYF.

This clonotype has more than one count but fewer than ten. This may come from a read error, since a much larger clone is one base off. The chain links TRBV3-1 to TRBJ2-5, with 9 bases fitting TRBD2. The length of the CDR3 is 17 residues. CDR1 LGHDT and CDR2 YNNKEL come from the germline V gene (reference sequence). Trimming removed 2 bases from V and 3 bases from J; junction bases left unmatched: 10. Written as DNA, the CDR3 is TGTGCCAGCAGCCAAATGATAGCGGGAGCCCCGGAAGAGACCCAGTACTTC. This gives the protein CASSQMIAGAPEETQYF.

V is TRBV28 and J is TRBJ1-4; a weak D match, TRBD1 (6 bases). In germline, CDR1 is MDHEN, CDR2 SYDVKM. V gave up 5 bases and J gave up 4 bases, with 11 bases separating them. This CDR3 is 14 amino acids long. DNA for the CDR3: TGTGCCAGCAGTGTTGTAGGGGGTAATGAAAAACTGTTTTTT. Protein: CASSVVGGNEKLFF.

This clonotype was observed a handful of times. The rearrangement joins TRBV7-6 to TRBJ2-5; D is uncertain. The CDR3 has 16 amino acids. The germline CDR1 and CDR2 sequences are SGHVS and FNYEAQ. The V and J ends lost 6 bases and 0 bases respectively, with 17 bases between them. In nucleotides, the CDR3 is TGTGCCAGCAGAAGGTTCTCGGAGCGACACCAAGAGACCCAGTACTTC. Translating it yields CASRRFSERHQETQYF.

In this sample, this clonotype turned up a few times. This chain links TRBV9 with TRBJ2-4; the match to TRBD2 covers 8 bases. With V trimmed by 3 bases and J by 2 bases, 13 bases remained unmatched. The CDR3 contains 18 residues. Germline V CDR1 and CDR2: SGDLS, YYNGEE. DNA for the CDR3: TGTGCCAGCAGCGACAACATCAAGCGGGAGCTATCCAAAAACATTCAGTACTTC. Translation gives CASSDNIKRELSKNIQYF.

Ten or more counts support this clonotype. DNA of the CDR3: TGCAGTGCTAGTTTGGGGGTGAACACTGAAGCTTTCTTT. Residues: CSASLGVNTEAFF. This chain links TRBV20-1 with TRBJ1-1; D is possibly TRBD1 (5 bases). The CDR3 has 13 amino acids. The germline V gene encodes CDR1 DFQATT and CDR2 SNEGSKA (reference sequence). Trimming cost V 3 bases and J 0 bases, with 8 bases left between them.

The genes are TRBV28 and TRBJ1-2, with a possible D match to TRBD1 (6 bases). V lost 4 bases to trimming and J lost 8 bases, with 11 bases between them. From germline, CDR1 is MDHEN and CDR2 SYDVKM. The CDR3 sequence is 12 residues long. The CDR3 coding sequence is TGTGCCAGCAGTTCCACAGGGTTAGGCTACACCTTC. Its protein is CASSSTGLGYTF.

In nucleotides, the CDR3 is TGCGCCAGCAGCCAAGAAACTAGCGGGAGGGCTCGGTTCTTC. Translated: CASSQETSGRARFF. The chain employs TRBV4-1 and TRBJ2-1; 13 nucleotides line up with TRBD2. The CDR3 length is 14 residues. Looked up from germline, CDR1 is MGHRA and CDR2 is YSYEKL. V was pared by 0 bases and J by 15 bases, with 5 bases of the junction left unmatched.

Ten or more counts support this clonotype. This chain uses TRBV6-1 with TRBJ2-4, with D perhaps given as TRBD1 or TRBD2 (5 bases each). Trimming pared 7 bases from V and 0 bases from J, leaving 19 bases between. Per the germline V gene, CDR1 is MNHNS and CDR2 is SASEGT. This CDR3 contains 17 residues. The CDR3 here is CASTPHAGTLAKNIQYF. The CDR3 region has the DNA TGTGCCAGCACCCCACACGCCGGGACCCTAGCCAAAAACATTCAGTACTTC.